The 18 T cell receptor beta chains in this list originate from one sample, sequenced in a study of cytomegalovirus exposure and HLA in healthy donors. Using immunoSEQ multiplex PCR, the repertoire was profiled, and TCRdb retains in-frame clones only, with some absent. The table has some 180,000 clones, about 81% seen once. The specimen sequenced was PBMCs. The source of these receptors is a woman in her twenties or thirties in good health and CMV-seronegative.

The chain is built from TRBV28 and TRBJ2-7, with a possible D match to TRBD1 (5 bases). V lost 7 bases to trimming and J lost 0 bases, with 7 bases between them. From germline, CDR1 is MDHEN and CDR2 SYDVKM. The CDR3 length is 12 residues. The CDR3 nucleotides read TGTGCCAGCAACAGGCCCTCCTACGAGCAGTACTTC. It encodes CASNRPSYEQYF. The full variable domain, its missing parts supplied by reference TRBV28 and TRBJ2-7, is DVKVTQSSRYLVKRTGEKVFLECVQDMDHENMFWYRQDPGLGLRLIYFSYDVKMKEKGDIPEGYSVSREKKERFSLILESASTNQTSMYLCASNRPSYEQYFGPGTRLTVT.

The rearrangement links TRBV5-1 to TRBJ1-1; TRBD1 matches 7 bases. Germline V CDR1 and CDR2: SGHRS, YFSETQ. V shed 4 bases and J 8 bases; nucleotides not matched to a gene: 5. CDR3 length equals 12 residues. The CDR3: CASSPQTGEAFF. The CDR3 DNA follows: TGCGCCAGCAGCCCTCAGACAGGGGAAGCTTTCTTT.

This clone appeared once. The gene calls are TRBV7-8 and TRBJ2-5; no definite D call. Trimming left V 1 base short and J 2 bases short, with 5 bases between. Germline V gene sequence: CDR1 SGHVS, CDR2 FQNEAQ. The CDR3 runs to 13 residues. The CDR3: CASSLGQQETQYF. The CDR3 bases are TGTGCCAGCAGCTTAGGACAACAAGAGACCCAGTACTTC.

The gene calls are TRBV28 and TRBJ1-2, with 7 bases fitting TRBD1. The V gene's germline CDR1 is MDHEN and CDR2 SYDVKM. The V segment lost 1 base and the J segment 4 bases; nucleotides outside the gene matches: 3. The length of the CDR3 is 14 residues. This chain's CDR3 is CASSLYTGVYGYTF. The CDR3 region has the DNA TGTGCCAGCAGTTTATACACAGGGGTCTATGGCTACACCTTC.

This chain uses TRBV19 with TRBJ1-1, with 8 bases fitting TRBD1. The CDR3 is 17 residues long. The ends lost 1 base at V and 7 bases at J; junction bases unmatched: 14. CDR1 is LNHDA, CDR2 SQIVND, per germline (reference sequence). CDR3 region: CASSIVAGWTGYREAFF. In nucleotides, the CDR3 is TGTGCCAGTAGTATAGTTGCGGGGTGGACAGGGTATCGTGAAGCTTTCTTT.

The chain employs TRBV28 and TRBJ1-2; 10 bases are a match to TRBD1. Germline-derived CDR1 and CDR2 are MDHEN and SYDVKM. This CDR3 spans 14 amino acids. With 5 bases clipped from V and 4 bases from J, the junction kept 4 bases outside the gene matches. CDR3 sequence: CASSRQGAAYGYTF. In DNA form, the CDR3 reads TGTGCCAGCAGTCGACAGGGGGCGGCCTATGGCTACACCTTC.

Here the CDR3 DNA reads TGTGCCAGCACCCACAGGGGTAGCTCCTACGAGCAGTACTTC. Translated, it gives CASTHRGSSYEQYF. The gene calls are TRBV5-5 and TRBJ2-7, with 7 positions matching TRBD1. The CDR3 contains 14 residues. CDR1 is SGHKS and CDR2 is YYEKEE in the germline V gene (reference sequence). The V segment lost 6 bases and the J segment 0 bases; nucleotides outside the gene matches: 6.

This clone was counted many times. The genes are TRBV4-2 and TRBJ2-7; 7 bases match TRBD2. Trimming took 1 base from V and 2 from J; bases not matched to a gene: 8. The CDR3 totals 16 residues. The germline gives CDR1 LGHNA, CDR2 YNFKEQ. Here the CDR3 reads CASSQGTAGEAYEQYF. CDR3 sequence (DNA): TGTGCCAGCAGCCAAGGGACGGCGGGAGAGGCCTACGAGCAGTACTTC.

The chain carries TRBV30 and TRBJ1-6, with a weak D call TRBD1 (5 bases). The CDR3 is made up of 17 amino acids. Germline CDR1 and CDR2: GTSNPN and SVGIG (reference sequence). V lost 1 base, J lost 10 bases, and 23 bases lay in between. Written as DNA, the CDR3 is TGTGCCTGGAGTGCCCTTCGCAGGGTGAGAGTAGAATCACCCCTCCACTTT. Translating it yields CAWSALRRVRVESPLHF. Variable domain in full (rest from reference TRBV30 and TRBJ1-6): SQTIHQWPATLVQPVGSPLSLECTVEGTSNPNLYWYRQAAGRGLQLLFYSVGIGQISSEVPQNLSASRPQDRQFILSSKKLLLSDSGFYLCAWSALRRVRVESPLHFGNGTRLTVT.

The V call is TRBV7-9, the J call TRBJ1-5; tentatively, D is TRBD1 (5 bases). The CDR3 covers 16 residues. The germline V gene encodes CDR1 SEHNR and CDR2 FQNEAQ (reference sequence). Trimming pared 1 base from V and 1 base from J, leaving 11 bases between. CDR3 nucleotide sequence: TGTGCCAGCAGCTTAGGTGGGGGGAGAAGCAATCAGCCCCAGCATTTT. Its translation is CASSLGGGRSNQPQHF.

The V gene is TRBV10-3, the J gene TRBJ1-5, with 8 bases fitting TRBD1. V shed 6 bases, J shed 4 bases, and the junction held 2 bases outside the gene matches. The CDR3 runs 13 residues. In germline, CDR1 is ENHRY, CDR2 SYGVKD. CDR3 protein: CAIRDRENQPQHF. The CDR3 nucleotides read TGTGCCATCAGGGACAGGGAAAATCAGCCCCAGCATTTT.

CDR3: CASSPPGQPLHF. CDR3 sequence (DNA): TGTGCCAGCTCACCGCCGGGACAACCCCTCCACTTT. The V call is TRBV18, the J call TRBJ1-6, with D perhaps TRBD1 (6 bases). The V and J ends lost 3 bases and 12 bases respectively, with 9 bases between them. The CDR3 extends over 12 amino acids. Looked up from germline, CDR1 is KGHSH and CDR2 is LQKENI.

Only a few counts were recorded for this clone. J is TRBJ2-7 and V is TRBV30, with D unclear. The germline V and J ends were trimmed by 4 bases and 0 bases, with 10 bases remaining between them. CDR3 length equals 13 residues. Looked up from germline, CDR1 is GTSNPN and CDR2 is SVGIG (reference sequence). In DNA, the CDR3 is TGTGCCTGGACTCCTCCCAGCTCCTACGAGCAGTACTTC. Encoded protein: CAWTPPSSYEQYF.

Only one count was recorded for this clone. The V call is TRBV6-1, the J call TRBJ2-5; 10 positions agree with TRBD2. After removal of 7 bases from V and 4 bases from J, the junction contained 6 bases not matched to a gene. The CDR3 is 14 residues long. Germline V gene data show CDR1 as MNHNS and CDR2 as SASEGT. CDR3 bases: TGTGCCAGCATTAGCGGGGGGACAGGAGAGACCCAGTACTTC. Encoded protein: CASISGGTGETQYF.

The J gene is TRBJ2-7, the V gene TRBV2; a weak D match, TRBD2 (6 bases). Per the germline V gene, CDR1 is SNHLY and CDR2 is FYNNEI. The CDR3 loop spans 13 amino acids. Trimming stripped 4 bases from V and 4 bases from J, with 11 bases between. The DNA for the CDR3 is TGTGCCAGCAGTGCCGGAGGGGAGTACGAGCAGTACTTC. It is translated as CASSAGGEYEQYF.

J is TRBJ1-5 and V is TRBV19; D is undetermined. Germline CDR1 LNHDA, CDR2 SQIVND (reference sequence). This CDR3 spans 14 amino acids. Trimming took off 4 bases at V and 0 bases at J, with 7 bases between the two ends. This CDR3 is CASSTEHSNQPQHF. CDR3 coding DNA: TGTGCCAGTAGTACTGAGCATAGCAATCAGCCCCAGCATTTT. Looking up the rest from reference TRBV19 and TRBJ1-5 gives the full variable domain: DGGITQSPKYLFRKEGQNVTLSCEQNLNHDAMYWYRQDPGQGLRLIYYSQIVNDFQKGDIAEGYSVSREKKESFPLTVTSAQKNPTAFYLCASSTEHSNQPQHFGDGTRLSIL.

This clone came up many times. The J gene is TRBJ2-7, the V gene TRBV11-2; no clear D gene. CDR3 length equals 14 residues. Germline CDR1 SGHAT, CDR2 FQNNGV. The ends were cut back, 3 bases at V and 4 bases at J, with 13 bases in the middle. The CDR3 DNA reads TGTGCCAGCAGCTTCGGCTCAGGTCCGTACGAGCAGTACTTC. The encoded protein is CASSFGSGPYEQYF. Full variable domain (outside the CDR3, taken from reference TRBV11-2 and TRBJ2-7): EAGVAQSPRYKIIEKRQSVAFWCNPISGHATLYWYQQILGQGPKLLIQFQNNGVVDDSQLPKDRFSAERLKGVDSTLKIQPAKLEDSAVYLCASSFGSGPYEQYFGPGTRLTVT.

The chain has TRBV27 and TRBJ1-2, with D perhaps matching TRBD1 (5 bases). Germline V CDR1 and CDR2: MNHEY, SMNVEV (reference sequence). V lost 4 bases to trimming and J lost 5 bases, with 11 bases between them. The CDR3 totals 13 residues. The CDR3 nucleotides are TGTGCCAGCAGTTCGTCAGGGTCTTATGGCTACACCTTC. As protein: CASSSSGSYGYTF.